This TCR beta chain was sequenced for a study of Ad26.COV2.S vaccination and SARS-CoV-2 variants. Treatment in this sample: roughly 20 received Ad26.COV2.S at low or high dose, single or two shots; a few received placebo; per-sample allocation not given. The investigators took samples on day 63 after the first vaccine or placebo injection. V shed 6 bases and J shed 4 bases, with 11 bases lying between them. The CDR3 covers 12 residues. Germline assignment: CDR1 SQVTM and CDR2 ANQGSEA. Clones were read by immunoSEQ multiplex PCR, and TCRdb kept only the in-frame ones, dropping some. The table records around 450,000 clones, 90% of them present only once.

V gene TRBV29-1 combines with J gene TRBJ2-3; either TRBD1 or TRBD2 may supply D (5 bases each). The TCR was taken from a person aged 18-60 years who received the Ad26.COV2.S COVID-19 vaccine or a placebo. The specimen was peripheral blood, collected in a trial of Ad26.COV2.S vaccine versus placebo. The chain's CDR3 is CSVPGRPDTQYF. The CDR3 DNA reads TGCAGCGTCCCGGGACGCCCAGATACGCAGTATTTT.